This note documents a single TCR beta chain sequence. This clonotype came up many times. This receptor's antigen is unknown. Within one base of it there is no much larger clone, and no base qualities were kept. The library was generated by 5' RACE. Sequencer: Illumina HiSeq 2500. A second PCR of roughly 6 to 12 cycles was performed with a sample-barcoded 5' primer and a J-beta primer mix. A unique molecular identifier was introduced onto each TCR beta cDNA molecule by a template-switch 5' adaptor carrying 12 random nucleotides. Each sample yielded at least 2.5 million CDR3-containing paired-end reads. All of the RNA was converted into first-strand cDNA using the Mint cDNA synthesis kit, with a TRBC-specific oligonucleotide serving as the primer. All cDNA was treated with uracil-DNA glycosylase and then went through a first 18-cycle PCR with the universal primers M1SS and BC2_uni_R. The paper's data handling went like this. For normalization, 1 million high-quality reads, each with a distinct molecular identifier, were randomly selected from each sample. Instead of being binned into consensus sequences, reads with shared molecular identifiers were discarded. MiTCR, run with a Q25 quality threshold and the strictest error-elimination algorithm, handled CDR3 identification, clonotype clustering and error correction. Lower-bound total TCR beta diversity was estimated with a nonparametric unseen species model using Euler transformation. TCRdb took the public reads, trimmed them with fastp at Q25, ran MiXCR for clone calling and kept in-frame beta chains. Each CDR3 protein appears once, grouped with its most common genes and DNA. V and J calls and clone size were set by TCRdb, not the authors. The sample yields hundreds of thousands of distinct CDR3 sequences; 45% to 65% were counted once. 50% to 65% of the sample is in the top ten clones.

Including the terminal cysteine and phenylalanine, the CDR3 comprises 15 residues. CDR3 DNA is the only sequence kept; it has 45 bases, read in frame from the first base. V is pared back by 7 bases and J by 0 bases, with 16 bases lying between the germline termini. CDR1 SQVTM and CDR2 ANQGSEA are derived from the germline V gene. The donors were roughly 40 Caucasian individuals from Russia, aged 6 to 90 years, who were systemically healthy. Each donor gave 8 to 10 milliliters of peripheral blood, collected into EDTA-treated Vacutainer tubes. Ficoll-Paque density-gradient centrifugation was used to isolate PBMCs, with at least 6.5 million per sample. Trizol reagent was used to extract total RNA from PBMCs, with at least 6 micrograms per sample. The percentages of naive CD45RAhigh/CD27high T cells were determined by flow cytometry on a PBMC aliquot from every donor. The data are from a study of blood T cells in healthy people across ages (dated by TCRdb to the mid-2010s). Background on the whole study: In model experiments, template switching captured roughly one uniquely barcoded TCR beta cDNA molecule for every two T cells. To avoid experimental bias, donors of different ages were spread randomly across the sequencing lanes. The study analyzed two additional independent replicas of 1 million unique cDNA reads from the same blood draw for two donors, one aged 18 to 30 and one aged 80 or older. The donors were split into four age groups: young (average about 16 years), middle-aged (39), aged (more than 60) and long-lived (more than 80). Using deep sequencing normalized with unique cDNA molecular identifiers, the study measured how TCR beta repertoire diversity changes with age.

The investigation overall reported the following: There was a strong correlation between observed TCR beta diversity and the percentage of naive T cells measured by flow cytometry. Estimates of total diversity based on one million sequenced T cells were regarded as lower bounds and as underestimates. Since profiling was done on bulk unsorted PBMCs, naive and antigen-experienced compartments could not be conclusively compared. Because the CMV infection status of the donors was unknown, age-related changes in expanded clonotypes may potentially have been confounded. The long-lived group showed more naive CD4+ T cells, fewer expanded clones and increased TCR diversity than the aged group, suggesting age selection. Observed TCR beta diversity per million T cells fell roughly linearly with age, and a significant reduction was already apparent by age around 44.

The sequence joins TRBV29-1 to TRBJ2-1, with TRBD2 as a weak D call on 6 bases. The TCR was taken from a man aged 60 to 75 in good health. Input material: blood. The sequenced DNA is TGCAGCGGAGGAGGGTCCGTGGGCTCCTACAATGAGCAGTTCTTC. This yields the protein CSGGGSVGSYNEQFF.